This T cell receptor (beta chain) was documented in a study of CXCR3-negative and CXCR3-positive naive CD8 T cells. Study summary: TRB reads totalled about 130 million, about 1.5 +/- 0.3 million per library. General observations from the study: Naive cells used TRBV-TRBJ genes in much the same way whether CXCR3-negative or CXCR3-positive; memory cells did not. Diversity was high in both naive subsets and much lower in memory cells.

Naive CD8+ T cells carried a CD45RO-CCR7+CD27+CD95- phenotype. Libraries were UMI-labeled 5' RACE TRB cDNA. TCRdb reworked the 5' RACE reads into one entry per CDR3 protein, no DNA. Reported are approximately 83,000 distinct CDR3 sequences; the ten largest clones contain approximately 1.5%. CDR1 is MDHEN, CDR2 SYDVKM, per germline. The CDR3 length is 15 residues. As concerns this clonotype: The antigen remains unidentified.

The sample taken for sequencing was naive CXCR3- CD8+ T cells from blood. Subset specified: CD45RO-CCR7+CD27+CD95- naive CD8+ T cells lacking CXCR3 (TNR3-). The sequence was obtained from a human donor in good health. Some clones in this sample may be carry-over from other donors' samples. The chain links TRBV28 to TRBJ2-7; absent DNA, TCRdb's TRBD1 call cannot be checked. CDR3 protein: CASSLRGPVSYEQYF.